This T cell receptor beta chain is from a study of cytomegalovirus exposure and HLA in healthy donors. On the study more broadly: Out of 398 genotyped donors, 81% belonged to the Caucasian-associated ancestry cluster. Study-level points and caveats: Later work showed greater clonal expansion in HLA-associated TCR beta chains than in equally common others. In an earlier analysis, productive rearrangement rates for most beta V segments clustered near 87% or 30%. Associated with cytomegalovirus, according to the listing, were 150 to 200 TCR beta chains.

A few counts support this clone. Its antigen is not identified. Primers: 60 Vbeta forward and 13 Jbeta reverse. Libraries were prepared by immunoSEQ multiplex PCR; TCRdb keeps only in-frame clonotypes and omits some of them. The sample lists nearly 95,000 clones, roughly 69% occurring once. The CDR3 consists of 14 residues. Deletions cut 4 bases from V and 1 base from J, with 8 bases between. The V gene's germline CDR1 is MNHNY and CDR2 SVGAGI (reference sequence). The gene calls are TRBV6-6 and TRBJ1-3; maybe TRBD1 (6 bases). The sample consisted of PBMCs. The sequence came from a woman aged 25 to 39 in good health and CMV-seronegative. This CDR3 is CASSLGGSGNTIYF. The CDR3 DNA reads TGTGCCAGCAGTTTAGGGGGTTCTGGAAACACCATATATTTT.